These T cell receptor beta chains were read from a single sample in a study of CD8 T cells in Susac syndrome. TCRdb passed the immunoSEQ multiplex PCR reads through MiXCR, listing each CDR3 protein once. The data contain under 150,000 distinct CDR3 sequences, 80% to 85% of them singletons. Sequencing was carried out using CD8+ T cells from PBMCs. The origin of the receptors is a human donor with multiple sclerosis. CDR3s leave out the opening cysteine and the closing phenylalanine or tryptophan.

J gene | V gene | CDR3 protein
TRBJ1-4 | TRBV27 | ASSQDSRGTPEVEKLF
TRBJ1-5 | TRBV7-9 | ASSSDRHSNQPQH
TRBJ2-2 | TRBV4-1 | ASSQASGGTGELF
TRBJ2-3 | TRBV11-2 | ASSLEWRDPTDTQY
TRBJ1-1 | TRBV12-3/TRBV12-4 | ASSLEAYKGVGSEAF
TRBJ2-5 | TRBV14 | ASSQVTSVETQY
TRBJ2-3 | TRBV11-1 | ASRLLQGGVGPSRGTDTQY
TRBJ2-7 | TRBV28 | ASSLISGSEQY
TRBJ2-5 | TRBV2 | ASSRLIGTEQETQY
TRBJ2-6 | TRBV2 | ASSRTGSGANVLT
TRBJ1-2 | TRBV7-9 | ASSRGTGYNWYGYT
TRBJ2-1 | TRBV27 | AVSSYNEQF
TRBJ2-1 | TRBV12-3/TRBV12-4 | ASSAGKGTLSYNEQF
TRBJ2-5 | TRBV6-1 | AIADETGYQAETQY
TRBJ2-1 | TRBV11-2 | ASSPVYSSYNEQF
TRBJ2-2 | TRBV5-3 | ARSYGTGRTMENTGELF
TRBJ1-1 | TRBV14 | ASSLKALWTGVEAF
TRBJ2-1 | TRBV7-2 | ASSLEVATTF
TRBJ1-2 | TRBV28 | ASSLSEGLGYT
TRBJ1-5 | TRBV19 | ASSKGQPQH
TRBJ2-1 | TRBV6-4 | ASSDGPNEQF
TRBJ2-6 | TRBV28 | ASSLFVQVSNSGANVLT
TRBJ2-7 | TRBV7-8 | ASSLTENFISYEQY
TRBJ1-3 | TRBV13 | ASSWVGGIPSGNTIY
TRBJ2-1 | TRBV28 | ASSPHEPGASFNNEQF
TRBJ2-1 | TRBV7-9 | ASRKGNEQF
TRBJ2-5 | TRBV27 | ASSLSSGTGDVTQY
TRBJ2-2 | TRBV30 | AWRLGYTGELF
TRBJ2-1 | TRBV6-1 | ASSVRGTTYNEQF